This paragraph covers one T cell receptor beta chain sequence. Its antigen is currently unknown. This specimen comes from a study of T cells after yellow fever vaccination. General study results and limits: The secondary response was weaker but peaked faster, day 5 versus 15. Subsequent booster samples again held most clones from primary vaccination (roughly 96% CD4, just under 90% CD8).

A single record per CDR3 protein comes from TCRdb applying MiXCR to the 5' RACE reads. The sample lists 620,000 or so distinct CDR3 sequences, 10% to 15% occurring once. This CDR3 has 15 amino acids. Trimming left V 0 bases short and J 5 bases short, with 14 bases between. Per germline, CDR1 SGHDN and CDR2 FVKESK. The chain joins TRBV14 to TRBJ2-7; D is undetermined. Source: PBMCs, taken on the day of the yellow fever booster vaccination. This receptor was taken from a young man who received the YFV17D yellow fever vaccine. CDR3: CASSQDLGPVHEQYF. CDR3 nucleotides: TGTGCCAGCAGCCAAGATCTCGGGCCTGTTCACGAGCAGTACTTC.